A single sample gave rise to the 24 T cell receptor beta chains below, sequenced in a study of cytomegalovirus exposure and HLA in healthy donors. PCR primers comprised 60 Vbeta and 13 Jbeta primers. Here immunoSEQ multiplex PCR was the method, and the copy in TCRdb shows in-frame clones only, minus some. The table lists 110,000 to 150,000 clones, 80% of them singletons. Sequenced sample: PBMCs. These receptors were taken from a man aged 30 to 39 in good health and CMV-seronegative.

This chain joins TRBV5-1 and TRBJ1-3; D is possibly TRBD1 (6 bases). Germline assignment: CDR1 SGHRS and CDR2 YFSETQ. The CDR3 sequence is 15 residues long. V was cut by 4 bases and J by 0 bases, with 11 bases left in between. CDR3 in amino acids: CASSTDRNSGNTIYF. As DNA, the CDR3 is TGCGCCAGCAGCACGGACAGAAACTCTGGAAACACCATATATTTT.

The rearrangement uses TRBV7-8 and TRBJ2-7, with 10 bases lining up with TRBD1. The CDR3 totals 17 residues. The ends lost 1 base at V and 7 bases at J; junction bases unmatched: 13. Germline CDR1 SGHVS, CDR2 FQNEAQ. The CDR3 is CASSLDRLRQGAREQYF. The CDR3 region has the DNA TGTGCCAGCAGCTTAGATCGATTGCGACAGGGGGCGCGGGAGCAGTACTTC.

The chain carries TRBV7-9 and TRBJ1-1, with TRBD1 as a possible D gene (5 bases). V was shortened by 5 bases and J by 4 bases, with 14 bases between the two germline ends. The CDR3 length is 14 residues. Per germline, CDR1 SEHNR and CDR2 FQNEAQ (reference sequence). The CDR3 coding sequence is TGTGCCAGCAGCCAAGAGGCAGGGCTCACTGAAGCTTTCTTT. Translation: CASSQEAGLTEAFF.

The V call is TRBV27, the J call TRBJ2-1; 9 nucleotides line up with TRBD2. The germline V gene encodes CDR1 MNHEY and CDR2 SMNVEV (reference sequence). The CDR3 totals 15 residues. Germline trimming cut 4 bases from V and 10 bases from J; bases unmatched to any gene: 11. CDR3 residues: CASSSLGTSPREQFF. The CDR3 DNA follows: TGTGCCAGCAGTTCTCTTGGGACTAGCCCCAGGGAGCAGTTCTTC.

V usage is TRBV5-6 and J usage is TRBJ2-7; D possibly corresponds to TRBD1 (6 bases). The CDR3 covers 17 residues. Trimming pared 0 bases from V and 1 base from J, leaving 17 bases between. Looked up from germline, CDR1 is SGHDT and CDR2 is YYEEEE. This chain's CDR3 is CASSLENVYRVSYEQYF. The CDR3 DNA follows: TGTGCCAGCAGCTTGGAAAACGTCTACAGGGTATCCTACGAGCAGTACTTC. The full variable domain, with the rest looked up from reference TRBV5-6 and TRBJ2-7, is DAGVTQSPTHLIKTRGQQVTLRCSPKSGHDTVSWYQQALGQGPQFIFQYYEEEERQRGNFPDRFSGHQFPNYSSELNVNALLLGDSALYLCASSLENVYRVSYEQYFGPGTRLTVT.

The chain recombines TRBV28 with TRBJ1-4, with TRBD1 as a possible D gene (5 bases). The CDR3 has 15 residues. With 4 bases removed from V and 8 bases from J, the gap between germline ends came to 17 bases. Germline assignment: CDR1 MDHEN and CDR2 SYDVKM. CDR3 protein: CASSSRGEAEEKLFF. The CDR3 region has the DNA TGTGCCAGCAGTTCCCGAGGGGAGGCGGAGGAAAAACTGTTTTTT.

The chain is built from TRBV4-1 and TRBJ2-1; 15 nucleotides line up with TRBD2. Looked up from germline, CDR1 is MGHRA and CDR2 is YSYEKL. This CDR3 has 16 amino acids. The V segment lost 4 bases and the J segment 4 bases; nucleotides outside the gene matches: 2. CDR3 sequence: CASSLGTSGGYNEQFF. The CDR3 DNA reads TGCGCCAGCAGCCTGGGGACTAGCGGGGGGTACAATGAGCAGTTCTTC.

This clone has only one observation. V is TRBV4-1 and J is TRBJ2-7; D is unclear. The V gene lost 1 base and the J gene lost 0 bases, with 13 bases spanning the gap. The CDR3 sequence is 16 residues long. Germline values: CDR1 MGHRA, CDR2 YSYEKL. The CDR3 loop is CASSQVYTRSSYEQYF. DNA of the CDR3: TGCGCCAGCAGCCAAGTATATACAAGGAGCTCCTACGAGCAGTACTTC.

Here the CDR3 DNA reads TGTGCCAGCAATCGCCTCCCCGGGACAGGCCACAATGAGCAGTTCTTC. This translates into CASNRLPGTGHNEQFF. This chain links TRBV2 with TRBJ2-1; 8 positions match TRBD1. This CDR3 region has 16 residues. V lost 7 bases, J lost 5 bases, and 13 bases stayed unmatched. Germline CDR1 is SNHLY and CDR2 is FYNNEI.

This chain uses TRBV27 with TRBJ1-5; maybe TRBD1 (6 bases). The ends were cut back, 0 bases at V and 0 bases at J, with 18 bases in the middle. Germline V CDR1 and CDR2: MNHEY, SMNVEV (reference sequence). The CDR3 runs 19 residues. This CDR3 reads CASSLSGVVGAHSNQPQHF. The CDR3 DNA reads TGTGCCAGCAGTTTATCCGGGGTCGTGGGGGCCCATAGCAATCAGCCCCAGCATTTT.

This clone was picked up one time. This sequence joins TRBV30 and TRBJ2-7; TRBD1 matches at 9 bases. The CDR3 is 17 amino acids. V shed 3 bases and J 3 bases; nucleotides not matched to a gene: 15. Germline CDR1 is GTSNPN and CDR2 is SVGIG (reference sequence). The CDR3 loop is CAWSVRESGTGIYEQYF. CDR3 bases: TGTGCCTGGAGCGTACGGGAATCCGGGACAGGGATCTACGAGCAGTACTTC.

The chain combines TRBV27 with TRBJ1-2, with D possibly TRBD1 on 6 matching bases. The CDR3 spans 15 residues. Germline V gene lookup returns CDR1 MNHEY and CDR2 SMNVEV (reference sequence). Trimming stripped 0 bases from V and 2 bases from J, with 10 bases between. CDR3 nucleotides: TGTGCCAGCAGTTTATCCCCGAGGGGGAACTATGGCTACACCTTC. Protein sequence: CASSLSPRGNYGYTF.

This clone was observed once. The chain couples TRBV6-5 to TRBJ1-1; no definite D call. The CDR3 has 15 amino acids. Germline lookup yields CDR1 MNHEY and CDR2 SVGAGI. The germline V and J ends were trimmed by 0 bases and 3 bases, with 11 bases remaining between them. CDR3: CASSYSRDTYTEAFF. CDR3 coding DNA: TGTGCCAGCAGTTACTCGAGGGATACCTACACTGAAGCTTTCTTT.

This chain joins TRBV5-1 and TRBJ2-3, with 10 bases fitting TRBD1. Germline CDR1 SGHRS, CDR2 YFSETQ. The J segment lost 4 bases and the V segment lost 4 bases, leaving 0 bases of the junction unmatched. The CDR3 length is 13 residues. CDR3 coding DNA: TGCGCCAGCAGCGACAGGGGGCCAGATACGCAGTATTTT. Its protein product is CASSDRGPDTQYF.

This clone was seen only once. This chain joins TRBV6-1 and TRBJ2-7; 10 bases match TRBD1. The germline CDR1 and CDR2 sequences are MNHNS and SASEGT. With V trimmed by 7 bases and J by 0 bases, 3 bases remained unmatched. This CDR3 comprises 14 residues. In DNA, the CDR3 is TGTGCCAGCACGTGGACAGGGGGCTCCTACGAGCAGTACTTC. It yields the protein CASTWTGGSYEQYF.

V usage is TRBV5-4 and J usage is TRBJ2-7; D may be TRBD1 (5 bases). The V and J ends lost 0 bases and 2 bases respectively, with 9 bases between them. The CDR3 has 14 residues. CDR1 SGHNT and CDR2 YYREEE come from the germline V gene (reference sequence). The CDR3 DNA is TGTGCCAGCAGCTTGGTAGGGGAAACCTACGAGCAGTACTTC. Translated: CASSLVGETYEQYF.

This clone was detected a few times. The chain links TRBV2 to TRBJ1-1, with 8 bases lining up with TRBD1. Losses at the gene ends were 5 bases for V and 1 base for J; bases not matched to a gene: 3. Per germline, CDR1 SNHLY and CDR2 FYNNEI. CDR3 size: 14 residues. The CDR3 bases are TGTGCCAGCAGTCGACAGGGGACGAACACTGAAGCTTTCTTT. It specifies CASSRQGTNTEAFF.

The chain carries TRBV5-1 and TRBJ2-1; the match to TRBD1 covers 12 bases. CDR1 and CDR2 (germline): SGHRS, YFSETQ. Trimming cost V 4 bases and J 7 bases; bases outside gene matches: 6. This CDR3 has 15 residues. The CDR3 coding sequence is TGCGCCAGCAGCAACCGGGACAGGGGGCGGAATGAGCAGTTCTTC. This gives the protein CASSNRDRGRNEQFF.

In its sample, this clone was seen a few times. The chain has TRBV5-4 and TRBJ2-7, with 7 nucleotides matching TRBD2. Germline V CDR1 and CDR2: SGHNT, YYREEE (reference sequence). The trim removed 0 bases at V and 3 bases at J, leaving 6 bases unmatched. The CDR3 loop spans 15 amino acids. The CDR3 protein is CASSLGLAAIYEQYF. DNA of the CDR3: TGTGCCAGCAGCTTGGGGCTAGCGGCGATCTACGAGCAGTACTTC.

The V gene is TRBV6-1, the J gene TRBJ1-2; possibly TRBD1 for D (5 bases). V gave up 2 bases and J gave up 5 bases, with 12 bases separating them. CDR1 is MNHNS, CDR2 SASEGT, per germline. There are 14 residues in the CDR3. The CDR3 coding sequence is TGTGCCAGCAGTGAATTCGGGGGGAATTATGGCTACACCTTC. It encodes CASSEFGGNYGYTF.

The V and J genes are TRBV20-1 and TRBJ1-1, with D uncertain. V was trimmed by 6 bases and J by 3 bases, leaving 5 bases between them. CDR1 is DFQATT, CDR2 SNEGSKA, per germline (reference sequence). The CDR3 runs 10 residues. The CDR3: CSARDTEAFF. CDR3 DNA sequence: TGCAGTGCCCGGGACACTGAAGCTTTCTTT.

The chain uses TRBV6-1 and TRBJ1-2; TRBD1 matches at 7 bases. Germline trimming cut 4 bases from V and 7 bases from J; bases unmatched to any gene: 12. This CDR3 contains 15 residues. Germline CDR1 reads MNHNS; CDR2 reads SASEGT. The DNA of the CDR3 is TGTGCCAGCAGTGCCCTGGAAGGGGGCAAGGGTGGCTACACCTTC. Translating gives CASSALEGGKGGYTF.

J is TRBJ1-5 and V is TRBV9; tentative D call: TRBD1 (5 bases). The germline CDR1 and CDR2 sequences are SGDLS and YYNGEE. V lost 3 bases and J 6 bases, leaving 10 bases between the germline ends. CDR3 size: 13 residues. The CDR3 reads CASSAGYTQPQHF. CDR3 in DNA: TGTGCCAGCAGCGCAGGGTATACTCAGCCCCAGCATTTT.

This chain's CDR3 is CATSRDIADNSPLHF. The CDR3, as DNA: TGTGCCACCAGCAGAGATATTGCGGATAATTCACCCCTCCACTTT. The V and J genes are TRBV15 and TRBJ1-6; D uncertain. CDR1 and CDR2 from the germline V gene are LNHNV and YYDKDF (reference sequence). The CDR3 contains 15 residues. V was shortened by 0 bases and J by 5 bases, with 8 bases between the two germline ends.